Shown below are 28 T cell receptor beta chains from a single sample sequenced in a study of T cell changes during pregnancy in multiple sclerosis. Sequencing used immunoSEQ multiplex PCR; TCRdb keeps in-frame clones, though not all of them. The repertoire holds approximately 90,000 clones, about 94% seen once, with approximately 0.8% in the top ten. This material consisted of peripheral blood, taken in the third trimester of pregnancy. These receptors were obtained from a female donor with multiple sclerosis, enrolled in a pregnancy study.

This chain joins TRBV27 and TRBJ1-3, with D hard to call. CDR3 length: 15 amino acids. Germline values: CDR1 MNHEY, CDR2 SMNVEV (reference sequence). Trimming shortened V by 0 bases and J by 0 bases, and 6 bases separated the two germline ends. For the CDR3, the DNA is TGTGCCAGCAGTTTATCCGGTGGCTCTGGAAACACCATATATTTT. Translating it yields CASSLSGGSGNTIYF.

The chain recombines TRBV11-2 with TRBJ1-2; D not resolved. Germline V gene sequence: CDR1 SGHAT, CDR2 FQNNGV. The V end lost 5 bases, the J end lost 1 base, and 14 bases lay between the germline ends. The CDR3 has 15 amino acids. CDR3 loop: CASSPSWSDNYGYTF. CDR3 DNA: TGTGCCAGCAGCCCAAGCTGGTCTGATAACTATGGCTACACCTTC.

The chain uses TRBV29-1 and TRBJ2-2, with 8 bases identical to TRBD2. The J segment lost 0 bases and the V segment lost 7 bases, leaving 1 base of the junction unmatched. Looked up from germline, CDR1 is SQVTM and CDR2 is ANQGSEA. This CDR3 has 13 residues. For the CDR3, the DNA is TGCAGCGCGGGACTAGCGAACACCGGGGAGCTGTTTTTT. It is translated as CSAGLANTGELFF.

CDR3 sequence reads: CASTRTAGGGSAQFF. The CDR3 bases are TGTGCCAGCACCCGAACAGCGGGAGGTGGTAGTGCGCAGTTCTTC. The chain has TRBV2 and TRBJ2-1; TRBD2 agrees at 9 bases. The CDR3 is 15 amino acids. V shed 7 bases and J 12 bases; nucleotides not matched to a gene: 16. Germline CDR1 is SNHLY and CDR2 is FYNNEI.

This clone has just a few counts. The chain couples TRBV19 to TRBJ2-2; D gene unclear. The germline CDR1 and CDR2 sequences are LNHDA and SQIVND (reference sequence). There are 13 residues in the CDR3. Trimming stripped 6 bases from V and 6 bases from J, with 11 bases between. The CDR3 nucleotides are TGTGCCAGTAGGAATTTGGCAGCCGGGGAGCTGTTTTTT. Its translation is CASRNLAAGELFF.

The rearrangement joins TRBV19 to TRBJ1-1; maybe TRBD1 (5 bases). V was pared by 3 bases and J by 3 bases, with 11 bases between. Germline V gene sequence: CDR1 LNHDA, CDR2 SQIVND (reference sequence). The length of the CDR3 is 14 residues. Here the CDR3 reads CASSIGGSDTEAFF. DNA of the CDR3: TGTGCCAGTAGTATCGGGGGTAGTGACACTGAAGCTTTCTTT.

The J gene is TRBJ2-5, the V gene TRBV27, with D unresolved. V lost 3 bases and J lost 2, with 10 bases in between. Per the germline V gene, CDR1 is MNHEY and CDR2 is SMNVEV (reference sequence). CDR3 length: 14 residues. The CDR3 here is CASSFAAEQETQYF. In nucleotides, the CDR3 is TGTGCCAGCAGTTTCGCCGCGGAACAAGAGACCCAGTACTTC.

The chain is built from TRBV28 and TRBJ2-5; maybe TRBD2 (5 bases). CDR3 length: 13 residues. V lost 4 bases to trimming and J lost 7 bases, with 13 bases between them. Per the germline V gene, CDR1 is MDHEN and CDR2 is SYDVKM. The CDR3 protein is CASSSDVRGTQYF. In nucleotides, the CDR3 is TGTGCCAGCAGTTCGGACGTCCGGGGGACCCAGTACTTC.

This clone appeared once. The chain couples TRBV28 to TRBJ1-2; no clear D. Looked up from germline, CDR1 is MDHEN and CDR2 is SYDVKM. The CDR3 runs to 13 residues. With 4 bases removed from V and 5 bases from J, the gap between germline ends came to 11 bases. The DNA for the CDR3 is TGTGCCAGCAGTTCATACTCTTCGTATGGCTACACCTTC. Translated: CASSSYSSYGYTF.

The chain couples TRBV11-2 to TRBJ2-3; 11 bases match TRBD2. J was trimmed by 5 bases and V by 8 bases; bases with no gene match: 9. Germline V lookup: CDR1 SGHAT, CDR2 FQNNGV. The CDR3 has 15 amino acids. CDR3 in DNA: TGTGCCAGCCGCACACTAGCGGGAGTAATAGATACGCAGTATTTT. Translation gives CASRTLAGVIDTQYF.

The gene calls are TRBV30 and TRBJ1-4; 10 bases are shared with TRBD1. This CDR3 has 15 amino acids. J gave up 2 bases and V 1 base, and 1 base lay outside the gene matches. Germline CDR1 GTSNPN, CDR2 SVGIG (reference sequence). The CDR3 nucleotides read TGTGCCTGGAGTGGACAGGGGGCTACTAATGAAAAACTGTTTTTT. This codes for CAWSGQGATNEKLFF.

The chain couples TRBV5-1 to TRBJ1-3; D might be TRBD1 (6 bases). The ends were cut back, 3 bases at V and 1 base at J, with 11 bases in the middle. This CDR3 is built from 15 residues. Germline assignment: CDR1 SGHRS and CDR2 YFSETQ. The CDR3 DNA sequence: TGCGCCAGCAGCTCCCAAACAGGGTCTGGAAACACCATATATTTT. Amino acids: CASSSQTGSGNTIYF.

This clone was detected only once. V usage is TRBV7-6 and J usage is TRBJ2-3; 9 nucleotides align to TRBD2. Losses at the gene ends were 4 bases for V and 4 bases for J; bases not matched to a gene: 9. This CDR3 has 16 amino acids. From germline, CDR1 is SGHVS and CDR2 FNYEAQ. CDR3 DNA sequence: TGTGCCAGCAGCTACAGTGGGGGCGGGAGGGCAGATACGCAGTATTTT. It encodes CASSYSGGGRADTQYF.

The chain couples TRBV5-4 to TRBJ2-7; 7 bases are shared with TRBD1. Trimming removed 2 bases from V and 0 bases from J; junction bases left unmatched: 5. This CDR3 is 15 amino acids long. Germline lookup yields CDR1 SGHNT and CDR2 YYREEE (reference sequence). This CDR3 is CASSLPGQSSYEQYF. In DNA, the CDR3 is TGTGCCAGCAGCTTACCGGGACAGAGCTCCTACGAGCAGTACTTC.

This chain links TRBV27 with TRBJ1-3; tentative D call: TRBD1 (5 bases). V was shortened by 2 bases and J by 3 bases, with 8 bases between the two germline ends. Looked up from germline, CDR1 is MNHEY and CDR2 is SMNVEV (reference sequence). CDR3 length: 14 residues. In nucleotides, the CDR3 is TGTGCCAGCAGTTTACAGGGTAGTGGAAACACCATATATTTT. It translates to CASSLQGSGNTIYF.

This clone has just one count. CDR3 in DNA: TGTGCCTGGAGTCGGGGTCTGGGGCAGCCCCAGCATTTT. The encoded protein is CAWSRGLGQPQHF. The genes are TRBV30 and TRBJ1-5; D not resolved. This CDR3 has 13 residues. CDR1 and CDR2 from the germline V gene are GTSNPN and SVGIG (reference sequence). Trimming left V 2 bases short and J 7 bases short, with 12 bases between.

The chain is built from TRBV4-2 and TRBJ2-1, with D perhaps TRBD2 (6 bases). Germline assignment: CDR1 LGHNA and CDR2 YNFKEQ. Trimming took 1 base from V and 9 from J, leaving 16 bases between them. The CDR3 loop spans 15 amino acids. The CDR3 loop reads CASSQASEGLSEQFF. The DNA for the CDR3 is TGTGCCAGCAGCCAAGCTTCGGAGGGCCTCAGTGAGCAGTTCTTC.

V usage is TRBV28 and J usage is TRBJ2-3; 10 bases line up with TRBD1. The CDR3 sequence is 16 residues long. Germline assignment: CDR1 MDHEN and CDR2 SYDVKM. V shed 5 bases, J shed 4 bases, and the junction held 9 bases outside the gene matches. The DNA of the CDR3 is TGTGCCAGCAGTACGACGGGACAGGGGCTTCCAGATACGCAGTATTTT. Amino acids: CASSTTGQGLPDTQYF.

V and J are TRBV12-5 and TRBJ2-2, with 11 bases fitting TRBD2. This CDR3 is built from 16 residues. Germline V CDR1 and CDR2: LGHNT, FRNRAP. Trimming took 5 bases from V and 4 from J; bases not matched to a gene: 6. Here the CDR3 DNA reads TGTGCTAGTGGTGTAATAGCGGGAGGGGGCACCGGGGAGCTGTTTTTT. This sequence encodes CASGVIAGGGTGELFF.

This clone was seen once. The chain combines TRBV5-1 with TRBJ2-7; D possibly corresponds to TRBD2 (5 bases). The CDR3 extends over 14 amino acids. Between the trimmed V and J ends, which lost 4 bases and 6 bases, there was a span of 17 bases. Germline V CDR1 and CDR2: SGHRS, YFSETQ. The CDR3 sequence is CASSAYSGVSEQYF. In DNA, the CDR3 is TGCGCCAGCAGCGCCTACAGCGGCGTGAGCGAGCAGTACTTC. Based on the CDR3 plus reference TRBV5-1 and TRBJ2-7, the full variable domain is KAGVTQTPRYLIKTRGQQVTLSCSPISGHRSVSWYQQTPGQGLQFLFEYFSETQRNKGNFPGRFSGRQFSNSRSEMNVSTLELGDSALYLCASSAYSGVSEQYFGPGTRLTVT.

The CDR3 loop reads CASSFRGNEQFF. In DNA, the CDR3 is TGTGCCAGCAGTTTCAGAGGTAATGAGCAGTTCTTC. The rearrangement joins TRBV27 to TRBJ2-1; D uncertain. CDR1 is MNHEY and CDR2 is SMNVEV in the germline V gene (reference sequence). The CDR3 loop spans 12 amino acids. The V end was cut by 3 bases, the J end by 7 bases, with 7 bases between.

The sample holds a few counts of this clone. This chain joins TRBV19 and TRBJ2-3, with D unclear. The germline gives CDR1 LNHDA, CDR2 SQIVND (reference sequence). The V end was cut by 6 bases, the J end by 6 bases, with 10 bases between. The length of the CDR3 is 12 residues. CDR3 sequence: CASRYTGDTQYF. The CDR3 nucleotides are TGTGCCAGTAGGTACACGGGTGATACGCAGTATTTT.

This chain links TRBV30 with TRBJ2-5; 11 nucleotides agree with TRBD1. The J call is doubtful: the DNA matches TRBJ2-7 better. The CDR3 contains 13 residues. Germline CDR1 is GTSNPN and CDR2 is SVGIG (reference sequence). The CDR3 here is CAFRTGGIYEQYF. CDR3 sequence (DNA): TGTGCCTTTCGGACAGGGGGCATCTACGAGCAGTACTTC.

V is TRBV19 and J is TRBJ1-5, with TRBD1 as a possible D gene (6 bases). The germline gives CDR1 LNHDA, CDR2 SQIVND (reference sequence). The CDR3 is made up of 14 amino acids. Trimming stripped 6 bases from V and 2 bases from J, with 11 bases between. CDR3 bases: TGTGCCAGTAGCTTAGGGACACGCAATCAGCCCCAGCATTTT. Encoded protein: CASSLGTRNQPQHF.

This clone was recorded a few times. The V gene is TRBV15, the J gene TRBJ1-1, with a tentative D call TRBD1 (5 bases). The CDR3 is made up of 13 amino acids. Per the germline V gene, CDR1 is LNHNV and CDR2 is YYDKDF (reference sequence). The V end lost 0 bases, the J end lost 8 bases, and 10 bases lay between the germline ends. DNA of the CDR3: TGTGCCACCAGCAGAGAGCGGGGCACCGAAGCTTTCTTT. Translation gives CATSRERGTEAFF.

The chain combines TRBV5-1 with TRBJ2-4; 7 nucleotides align to TRBD2. Per germline, CDR1 SGHRS and CDR2 YFSETQ. V dropped 10 bases and J dropped 5; count of bases not matched to a gene: 6. The CDR3 runs 12 residues. The CDR3 sequence is CASGGGENIQYF. The DNA for the CDR3 is TGCGCCTCGGGGGGAGGCGAAAACATTCAGTACTTC.

CDR3 coding DNA: TGTGCCAGCAGTCTCCCCACAACAGGGAGCACAGATACGCAGTATTTT. Its translation is CASSLPTTGSTDTQYF. The chain recombines TRBV27 with TRBJ2-3; D perhaps matches TRBD1 (6 bases). The CDR3 covers 16 residues. V lost 5 bases to trimming and J lost 0 bases, with 15 bases between them. Germline V gene sequence: CDR1 MNHEY, CDR2 SMNVEV (reference sequence).

This clone came up a few times. The V call is TRBV30, the J call TRBJ1-1, with D hard to call. The CDR3 totals 13 residues. Looked up from germline, CDR1 is GTSNPN and CDR2 is SVGIG (reference sequence). Trimming removed 0 bases at V and 4 bases at J, with 9 bases between. CDR3 in amino acids: CAWSVRTATEAFF. The CDR3 DNA reads TGTGCCTGGAGTGTAAGAACAGCCACTGAAGCTTTCTTT.